This T cell receptor beta chain came from a study of identical twins. In germline, CDR1 is MNHNY, CDR2 SVGAGI (reference sequence). CDR3 length equals 13 residues. V gave up 8 bases and J gave up 8 bases; unmatched junction bases: 9. MiXCR was run by TCRdb on the 5' RACE reads, yielding one entry per CDR3 protein. The sample has about 660,000 distinct CDR3 sequences; 8.6% are singletons. For this clonotype: The antigen is not known.

Points from the study as a whole: There was more out-of-frame TCR alpha sharing in monozygotic twins than models estimated. There was an excess of low generation probability in the out-of-frame alpha sequences that twins shared. Cross-sectional statistics, not tracking of the same donors, supported the conclusions. Whereas memory repertoires showed no such difference, abundant cord blood beta clonotypes carried fewer insertions.

These records were also assigned to another study, of yellow fever vaccine responses in identical twins.

The sample taken for sequencing was PBMCs. This rearrangement joins TRBV6-6 to TRBJ2-4, with 7 bases identical to TRBD1. The sequence was collected from a woman aged 18-29 years in good health. The CDR3 spells CASRRDRVDIQYF. CDR3 coding DNA: TGTGCCAGCCGACGAGACAGGGTAGACATTCAGTACTTC.